This TCR beta chain was observed in a study of T cell responses to AZD1222 COVID-19 vaccine. Findings and caveats of the study: Unmutated variant regions are reportedly targeted by nearly half of spike-specific TCRs. Spike-specific TCR breadth and depth were elevated following two AZD1222 doses.

A word on this clone: The antigen remains unidentified.

The CDR3 contains 11 residues. Germline CDR1 reads SGHNT; CDR2 reads YYREEE (reference sequence). Trimming removed 4 bases from V and 3 bases from J, with 4 bases in between. TCRdb's copy holds only in-frame clones and misses some; the assay was immunoSEQ multiplex PCR. The sample lists under 200,000 clones; 92% were seen once. The TCR originated in an adult in good health. The chain has TRBV5-4 and TRBJ2-5; no firm D call. The sample consisted of peripheral blood, taken on day 0 of MenACWY control vaccination. The DNA of the CDR3 is TGTGCCAGCAGCCATAAAGAGACCCAGTACTTC. Amino acids: CASSHKETQYF.